The 26 T cell receptor beta chains below all came from one sample that was sequenced in a study of beta chain features in type 1 diabetes. No antigen is known for these receptors. Findings of the study overall: Researchers report that Type 1 diabetes patients had moderately but significantly shorter TCRB CDR3s across all four CD4+ subsets.

The entirety of the isolated RNA underwent reverse transcription, so expressed TCRB transcripts were sequenced. Using immunoSEQ multiplex PCR, the repertoire was profiled, and TCRdb retains in-frame clones only, with some absent. The repertoire includes roughly 280,000 clones, roughly 24% of them detected once, and 0.012% sits in the top ten. Sequenced: naive CD4+ T cells from blood. The receptors were sampled from a woman under 40 with type 1 diabetes.

The chain links TRBV9 to TRBJ2-7; TRBD1 matches 8 bases. J was trimmed by 7 bases and V by 4 bases; bases with no gene match: 7. CDR3 size: 13 residues. From germline, CDR1 is SGDLS and CDR2 YYNGEE. CDR3: CASSRQGRHEQYF. The CDR3 nucleotides read TGTGCCAGCAGCAGACAGGGGAGGCATGAGCAGTACTTC.

This clone was picked up a small number of times. CDR3 nucleotides: TGTGCCAGCAGTAACGGGACTCCGGCTAATGAGCAGTTCTTC. This sequence encodes CASSNGTPANEQFF. The gene calls are TRBV28 and TRBJ2-1; a possible D gene is TRBD2 (6 bases). The CDR3 runs to 14 residues. The ends were cut back, 5 bases at V and 7 bases at J, with 15 bases in the middle. CDR1 and CDR2 (germline): MDHEN, SYDVKM.

The rearrangement uses TRBV7-2 and TRBJ2-4, with D tentatively TRBD1 (5 bases). The CDR3 spans 16 residues. CDR1 and CDR2 (germline): SGHTA, FQGNSA. V gave up 3 bases and J gave up 5 bases, with 17 bases separating them. This chain's CDR3 is CASSFQGLRPENIQYF. CDR3 bases: TGTGCCAGCAGCTTCCAGGGTCTCCGTCCGGAAAACATTCAGTACTTC. Supplemented by reference TRBV7-2 and TRBJ2-4, the full variable domain reads GAGVSQSPSNKVTEKGKDVELRCDPISGHTALYWYRQSLGQGLEFLIYFQGNSAPDKSGLPSDRFSAERTGGSVSTLTIQRTQQEDSAVYLCASSFQGLRPENIQYFGAGTRLSVL.

DNA of the CDR3: TGCAGCGTCACTTCGACAGTGATGAACACTGAAGCTTTCTTT. It translates to CSVTSTVMNTEAFF. The chain uses TRBV29-1 and TRBJ1-1, with D possibly being TRBD1 (5 bases). Trimming removed 6 bases from V and 0 bases from J, with 14 bases in between. The CDR3 has 14 residues. Germline V gives CDR1 SQVTM, CDR2 ANQGSEA.

This sequence joins TRBV19 and TRBJ2-2; D might be TRBD1 (6 bases). Germline V CDR1 and CDR2: LNHDA, SQIVND (reference sequence). Trimming stripped 3 bases from V and 5 bases from J, with 10 bases between. The CDR3 sequence is 14 residues long. CDR3 DNA sequence: TGTGCCAGTAGTATCGAACAGGGAACCGGGGAGCTGTTTTTT. This codes for CASSIEQGTGELFF.

The chain joins TRBV5-1 to TRBJ1-2; no clear D. Germline loops: CDR1 SGHRS, CDR2 YFSETQ. V shed 0 bases and J shed 0 bases, with 9 bases lying between them. This CDR3 region has 15 residues. CDR3 nucleotides: TGCGCCAGCAGCTTGGCGGCGGAAGCTAACTATGGCTACACCTTC. Its translation is CASSLAAEANYGYTF. Variable domain in full (rest from reference TRBV5-1 and TRBJ1-2): KAGVTQTPRYLIKTRGQQVTLSCSPISGHRSVSWYQQTPGQGLQFLFEYFSETQRNKGNFPGRFSGRQFSNSRSEMNVSTLELGDSALYLCASSLAAEANYGYTFGSGTRLTVV.

This clone has just a few counts. The sample holds other DNA sequences that translate to the same CDR3. The chain links TRBV5-1 to TRBJ2-1, with 10 bases that match TRBD1. J was trimmed by 5 bases and V by 5 bases; bases with no gene match: 4. In germline, CDR1 is SGHRS, CDR2 YFSETQ. The length of the CDR3 is 14 residues. Here the CDR3 reads CASSFGTGDNEQFF. DNA for the CDR3: TGCGCCAGCAGTTTCGGGACAGGGGACAATGAGCAGTTCTTC.

The V call is TRBV29-1, the J call TRBJ1-3; no reliable D call. V gave up 2 bases and J gave up 2 bases, with 7 bases separating them. This CDR3 contains 13 residues. Germline assignment: CDR1 SQVTM and CDR2 ANQGSEA. CDR3 nucleotide sequence: TGCAGCGTTGAAACGGGGACTGGAAACACCATATATTTT. Protein product: CSVETGTGNTIYF.

This clone turned up a few times. The gene calls are TRBV5-5 and TRBJ1-2, with D unresolved. Germline V CDR1 and CDR2: SGHKS, YYEKEE (reference sequence). Trimming took 4 bases from V and 4 from J, leaving 11 bases between them. The CDR3 has 13 residues. The CDR3 region has the DNA TGTGCCAGCAGCCCCGCACAGACCTATGGCTACACCTTC. Its protein product is CASSPAQTYGYTF. Using reference TRBV5-5 and TRBJ1-2 for the parts outside the CDR3, the full variable domain is DAGVTQSPTHLIKTRGQQVTLRCSPISGHKSVSWYQQVLGQGPQFIFQYYEKEERGRGNFPDRFSARQFPNYSSELNVNALLLGDSALYLCASSPAQTYGYTFGSGTRLTVV.

J is TRBJ2-5 and V is TRBV6-5; D is ambiguous. Trimming shortened V by 5 bases and J by 5 bases, and 6 bases separated the two germline ends. The CDR3 runs to 11 residues. CDR1 MNHEY and CDR2 SVGAGI come from the germline V gene. For the CDR3, the DNA is TGTGCCAGCAGTGAGGAGGAGACCCAGTACTTC. Amino acid sequence: CASSEEETQYF.

This rearrangement joins TRBV4-1 to TRBJ1-5; 7 bases fit TRBD1. The CDR3 contains 17 residues. Germline V gene data show CDR1 as MGHRA and CDR2 as YSYEKL. The ends lost 0 bases at V and 2 bases at J; junction bases unmatched: 7. CDR3 protein: CASSQDRQGRGNQPQHF. CDR3 sequence (DNA): TGCGCCAGCAGCCAAGATCGACAGGGCCGAGGCAATCAGCCCCAGCATTTT.

The sample holds a few counts of this clone. The chain has TRBV4-1 and TRBJ2-1; 7 nucleotides match TRBD2. Germline values: CDR1 MGHRA, CDR2 YSYEKL. With 2 bases clipped from V and 4 bases from J, the junction kept 14 bases outside the gene matches. This CDR3 has 18 residues. CDR3 sequence reads: CASSQQRSGLAAYNEQFF. DNA of the CDR3: TGCGCCAGCAGCCAACAACGGTCGGGTCTAGCGGCGTACAATGAGCAGTTCTTC.

The V gene is TRBV5-1, the J gene TRBJ1-1, with 8 bases fitting TRBD1. Germline trimming cut 3 bases from V and 7 bases from J; bases unmatched to any gene: 5. The CDR3 spans 13 residues. The germline CDR1 and CDR2 sequences are SGHRS and YFSETQ. CDR3 coding DNA: TGCGCCAGCAGCTCAGACAGGGGTGATGAAGCTTTCTTT. Translated: CASSSDRGDEAFF.

V gene TRBV4-2 combines with J gene TRBJ2-7; 9 nucleotides align to TRBD2. The CDR3 covers 17 residues. Germline lookup yields CDR1 LGHNA and CDR2 YNFKEQ. V shed 4 bases and J 0 bases; nucleotides not matched to a gene: 10. In DNA, the CDR3 is TGTGCCAGCAGCCGAGAATGGACTAGCGCATCCTCCTACGAGCAGTACTTC. Protein product: CASSREWTSASSYEQYF.

Only a few counts were recorded for this clone. J is TRBJ2-1 and V is TRBV28, with D tentatively TRBD1 (5 bases). V dropped 7 bases and J dropped 0 bases, with 13 bases sitting between them. The CDR3 has 15 amino acids. Germline V gene lookup returns CDR1 MDHEN and CDR2 SYDVKM. In nucleotides, the CDR3 is TGTGCCAGCATTCCAGACAGTGCCTCCTACAATGAGCAGTTCTTC. Translated, it gives CASIPDSASYNEQFF.

This clone was picked up one time. This chain links TRBV5-6 with TRBJ2-1, with 9 bases identical to TRBD1. Germline V lookup: CDR1 SGHDT, CDR2 YYEEEE. V lost 0 bases to trimming and J lost 4 bases; unmatched junction nucleotides: 11. The CDR3 contains 18 residues. CDR3 coding DNA: TGTGCCAGCAGCTTGGGGACGTCCCGGGACAGGGTTTACAATGAGCAGTTCTTC. Its protein product is CASSLGTSRDRVYNEQFF. Full variable domain (outside the CDR3, taken from reference TRBV5-6 and TRBJ2-1): DAGVTQSPTHLIKTRGQQVTLRCSPKSGHDTVSWYQQALGQGPQFIFQYYEEEERQRGNFPDRFSGHQFPNYSSELNVNALLLGDSALYLCASSLGTSRDRVYNEQFFGPGTRLTVL.

This chain joins TRBV25-1 and TRBJ2-5, with TRBD1 as a possible D gene (5 bases). The J call is doubtful: the DNA matches TRBJ2-7 better. CDR3 size: 14 residues. Germline values: CDR1 MGHDK, CDR2 SYGVNS. The CDR3 coding sequence is TGTGCCAGCAGTGAACAGGGCTGGACCTACGAGCAGTACTTC. This gives the protein CASSEQGWTYEQYF.

V is TRBV15 and J is TRBJ2-7, with D perhaps matching TRBD2 (5 bases). The germline V gene has CDR1 LNHNV and CDR2 YYDKDF (reference sequence). With 3 bases removed from V and 6 bases from J, the gap between germline ends came to 12 bases. The CDR3 sequence is 13 residues long. CDR3 residues: CATSRIGGSEQYF. The CDR3 DNA is TGTGCCACCAGCAGGATAGGAGGATCCGAGCAGTACTTC.

This clone was counted a few times. V is TRBV19 and J is TRBJ1-2; 9 bases are a match to TRBD1. The V and J ends lost 7 bases and 3 bases, in that order; junction bases with no gene match: 6. The germline CDR1 and CDR2 sequences are LNHDA and SQIVND (reference sequence). The CDR3 totals 14 residues. The CDR3 region is CASIRTGEDYGYTF. CDR3 nucleotides: TGTGCCAGTATTCGGACAGGGGAAGACTATGGCTACACCTTC. The full variable domain, with the rest looked up from reference TRBV19 and TRBJ1-2, is DGGITQSPKYLFRKEGQNVTLSCEQNLNHDAMYWYRQDPGQGLRLIYYSQIVNDFQKGDIAEGYSVSREKKESFPLTVTSAQKNPTAFYLCASIRTGEDYGYTFGSGTRLTVV.

The V gene is TRBV2, the J gene TRBJ1-3; D call uncertain. The germline V gene has CDR1 SNHLY and CDR2 FYNNEI. Trimming took 8 bases from V and 6 from J, leaving 11 bases between them. CDR3 length equals 12 residues. CDR3 sequence (DNA): TGTGCCAGCTCCAGATCTTCAAACACCATATATTTT. This codes for CASSRSSNTIYF. Based on the CDR3 plus reference TRBV2 and TRBJ1-3, the full variable domain is EPEVTQTPSHQVTQMGQEVILRCVPISNHLYFYWYRQILGQKVEFLVSFYNNEISEKSEIFDDQFSVERPDGSNFTLKIRSTKLEDSAMYFCASSRSSNTIYFGEGSWLTVV.

V usage is TRBV4-1 and J usage is TRBJ2-1; 11 nucleotides align to TRBD1. After removal of 8 bases from V and 4 bases from J, the junction contained 13 bases not matched to a gene. The germline V gene has CDR1 MGHRA and CDR2 YSYEKL. There are 17 residues in the CDR3. The CDR3 sequence is CASGRIGQGAKYNEQFF. The CDR3 DNA reads TGCGCCAGCGGACGAATCGGACAGGGGGCGAAGTACAATGAGCAGTTCTTC.

In its sample, this clone was seen a few times. The chain joins TRBV28 to TRBJ2-7; TRBD2 matches 8 bases. In germline, CDR1 is MDHEN, CDR2 SYDVKM. V lost 6 bases and J lost 3; bases outside the gene matches: 1. This CDR3 comprises 12 residues. CDR3 sequence reads: CASSREGYEQYF. The CDR3 region has the DNA TGTGCCAGCAGCCGGGAGGGCTACGAGCAGTACTTC.

V gene TRBV9 combines with J gene TRBJ2-1; 7 bases fit TRBD2. The CDR3 sequence is 14 residues long. The V segment lost 0 bases and the J segment 3 bases; nucleotides outside the gene matches: 0. Per germline, CDR1 SGDLS and CDR2 YYNGEE. The CDR3 DNA follows: TGTGCCAGCAGCGTAGGGGACTACTACAATGAGCAGTTCTTC. Translation: CASSVGDYYNEQFF.

The chain employs TRBV7-3 and TRBJ2-1; D possibly corresponds to TRBD2 (6 bases). V was trimmed by 2 bases and J by 3 bases, leaving 11 bases between them. Germline V gene lookup returns CDR1 SGHTA and CDR2 FQGTGA. The CDR3 is made up of 15 amino acids. CDR3 region: CASSLAGKYYNEQFF. CDR3 in DNA: TGTGCCAGCAGCTTAGCGGGGAAGTACTACAATGAGCAGTTCTTC.

This clone appeared a few times. Other nucleotide sequences in the sample specify the same CDR3. The V and J genes are TRBV4-1 and TRBJ2-4; D not certain. V was clipped by 3 bases and J by 0 bases, with 9 bases between them. This CDR3 spans 15 amino acids. Germline V lookup: CDR1 MGHRA, CDR2 YSYEKL. DNA of the CDR3: TGCGCCAGCAGCCAGCCAACTCTAGCCAAAAACATTCAGTACTTC. Protein: CASSQPTLAKNIQYF.

This clone occurred a few times. The rearrangement joins TRBV28 to TRBJ1-5; 9 positions match TRBD1. Trimming removed 9 bases from V and 10 bases from J; junction bases left unmatched: 7. The CDR3 has 12 residues. Germline assignment: CDR1 MDHEN and CDR2 SYDVKM. This CDR3 is CASSEQGAPQHF. CDR3 coding DNA: TGTGCCAGTTCAGAACAGGGGGCCCCCCAGCATTTT.